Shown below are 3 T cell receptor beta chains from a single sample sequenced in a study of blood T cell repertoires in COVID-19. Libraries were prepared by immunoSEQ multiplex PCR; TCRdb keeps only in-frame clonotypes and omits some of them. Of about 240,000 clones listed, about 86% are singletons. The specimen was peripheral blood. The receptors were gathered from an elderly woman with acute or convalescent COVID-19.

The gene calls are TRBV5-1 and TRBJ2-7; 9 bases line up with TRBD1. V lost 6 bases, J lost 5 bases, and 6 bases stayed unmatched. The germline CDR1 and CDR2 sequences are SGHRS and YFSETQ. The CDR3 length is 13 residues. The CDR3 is CASKTGTGNEQYF. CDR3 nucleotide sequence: TGCGCCAGCAAGACCGGGACAGGGAACGAGCAGTACTTC.

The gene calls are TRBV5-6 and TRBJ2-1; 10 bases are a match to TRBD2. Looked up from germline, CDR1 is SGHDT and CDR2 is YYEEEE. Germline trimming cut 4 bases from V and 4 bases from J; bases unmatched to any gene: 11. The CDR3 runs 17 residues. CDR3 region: CASSPFKSSGGYNEQFF. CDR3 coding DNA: TGTGCCAGCAGCCCTTTTAAATCTAGCGGGGGTTACAATGAGCAGTTCTTC.

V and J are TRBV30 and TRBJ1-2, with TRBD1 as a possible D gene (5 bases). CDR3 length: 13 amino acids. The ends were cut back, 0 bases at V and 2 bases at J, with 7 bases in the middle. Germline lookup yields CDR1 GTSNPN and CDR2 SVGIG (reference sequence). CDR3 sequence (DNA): TGTGCCTGGAGTGTATCAGGGAACTATGGCTACACCTTC. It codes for CAWSVSGNYGYTF. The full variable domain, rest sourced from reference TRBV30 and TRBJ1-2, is SQTIHQWPATLVQPVGSPLSLECTVEGTSNPNLYWYRQAAGRGLQLLFYSVGIGQISSEVPQNLSASRPQDRQFILSSKKLLLSDSGFYLCAWSVSGNYGYTFGSGTRLTVV.